This T cell receptor (beta chain) was identified during a study of T cell responses to AZD1222 COVID-19 vaccine. Broader study findings: Of the AZD1222 recipients, only 5 or 6 were seropositive at baseline.

There are 13 residues in the CDR3. J gave up 7 bases and V 4 bases, and 0 bases lay outside the gene matches. Looked up from germline, CDR1 is MGHRA and CDR2 is YSYEKL. Comment on this clone: What it binds is unknown.

Only in-frame clones appear in the TCRdb table, and some are missing; sequencing was by immunoSEQ multiplex PCR. The sample comprises under 150,000 clones, roughly nine tenths of which are singletons, and 9.3% rests with the top ten. The V call is TRBV4-1, the J call TRBJ1-6; 8 bases agree with TRBD1. The TCR originated in an adult who received the AZD1222 COVID-19 vaccine. Source: peripheral blood, taken 28 days after the second AZD1222 dose. The CDR3 coding sequence is TGCGCCAGCAGCCGGACAGGGAATTCACCCCTCCACTTT. Translated, it gives CASSRTGNSPLHF.